The source of this T cell receptor beta chain is a study of T cell responses to AZD1222 COVID-19 vaccine. Of note for this clone: Its antigen is currently unknown.

The CDR3 is 16 residues long. CDR1 is SGHRS, CDR2 YFSETQ, per germline. V was pared by 3 bases and J by 0 bases, with 5 bases of the junction left unmatched. Samples with a second dose at about 4 or about 12 weeks were pooled together. General observations from the study: Seropositive at baseline were only a handful of AZD1222 recipients.

Profiling relied on immunoSEQ multiplex PCR, and the TCRdb table lists in-frame clones only, not all of them. The repertoire includes roughly 150,000 clones, 80% to 95% of them detected once, and over 1% sits in the top ten. The sequences come from peripheral blood, collected 28 days after the second AZD1222 dose. The clonotype comes from an adult who received the AZD1222 COVID-19 vaccine. The chain recombines TRBV5-1 with TRBJ2-2, with TRBD2 matching 7 bases. This CDR3 is CASSSSGGANTGELFF. The CDR3 region has the DNA TGCGCCAGCAGCTCGAGTGGGGGGGCGAACACCGGGGAGCTGTTTTTT.